The clone carrying this TCR beta chain was found a few times. Its specificity is unknown. The V and J ends lost 5 bases and 12 bases respectively, with 14 bases between them. CDR3 size: 12 residues. CDR1 and CDR2 from the germline V gene are SGHVS and FNYEAQ. This sample is drawn from a study of radiation and T cells in renal cell carcinoma. As to time point: baseline pretreatment blood. Documented treatment: 15 Gy SBRT to primary tumor, nephrectomy 4 weeks later. Libraries were prepared by immunoSEQ multiplex PCR; TCRdb keeps only in-frame clonotypes and omits some of them. The sample consists of some 100,000 clones, 82% of them appearing once. Study results and caveats: Top tumor clonotypes rose in blood 2 weeks post-radiation, then contracted.

This TCR came from a man between 60 and 75 years old with renal cell carcinoma. The sequencing used blood, collected from a patient whose treatment included radiotherapy and nephrectomy. The chain couples TRBV7-6 to TRBJ2-1, with D maybe TRBD2 (5 bases). The CDR3 is CASSLNTEAQFF. CDR3 DNA: TGTGCCAGCAGCCTTAATACGGAGGCGCAGTTCTTC.